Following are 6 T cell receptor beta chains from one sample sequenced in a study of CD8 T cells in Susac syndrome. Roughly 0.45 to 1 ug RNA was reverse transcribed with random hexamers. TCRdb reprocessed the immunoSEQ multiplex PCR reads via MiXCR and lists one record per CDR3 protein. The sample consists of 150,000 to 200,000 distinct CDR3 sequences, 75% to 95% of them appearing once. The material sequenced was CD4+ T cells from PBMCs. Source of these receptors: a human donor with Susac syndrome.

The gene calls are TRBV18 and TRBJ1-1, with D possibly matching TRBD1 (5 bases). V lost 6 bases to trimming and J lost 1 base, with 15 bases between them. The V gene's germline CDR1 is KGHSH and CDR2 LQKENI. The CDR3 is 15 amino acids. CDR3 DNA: TGTGCCAGCTCCGAAGCAACCGGGACGAACACTGAAGCTTTCTTT. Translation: CASSEATGTNTEAFF.

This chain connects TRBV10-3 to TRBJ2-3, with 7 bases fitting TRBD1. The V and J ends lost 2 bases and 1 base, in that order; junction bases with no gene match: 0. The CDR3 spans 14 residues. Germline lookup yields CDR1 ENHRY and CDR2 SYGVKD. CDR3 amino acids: CAISEGTGTDTQYF. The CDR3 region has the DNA TGTGCCATCAGTGAGGGGACAGGCACAGATACGCAGTATTTT.

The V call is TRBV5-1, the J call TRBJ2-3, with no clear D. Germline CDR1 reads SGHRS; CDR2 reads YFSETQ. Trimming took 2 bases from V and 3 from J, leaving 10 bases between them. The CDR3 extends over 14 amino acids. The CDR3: CASSFIPTTDTQYF. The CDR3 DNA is TGCGCCAGCAGCTTTATTCCCACGACAGATACGCAGTATTTT.

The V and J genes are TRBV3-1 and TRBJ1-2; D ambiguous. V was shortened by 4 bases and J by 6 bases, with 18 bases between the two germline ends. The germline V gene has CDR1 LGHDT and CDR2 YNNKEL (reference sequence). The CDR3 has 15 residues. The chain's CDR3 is CASSRSESGINGYTF. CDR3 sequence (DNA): TGTGCCAGCAGCCGATCCGAATCGGGGATCAATGGCTACACCTTC.

The DNA of the CDR3 is TGTGCCAGCAGTTTTGTAGTAGAGACCCAGTACTTC. It encodes CASSFVVETQYF. The V call is TRBV12-3 or TRBV12-4, the J call TRBJ2-5; unclear D gene. V gave up 3 bases and J gave up 4 bases, with 6 bases separating them. CDR3 length equals 12 residues.

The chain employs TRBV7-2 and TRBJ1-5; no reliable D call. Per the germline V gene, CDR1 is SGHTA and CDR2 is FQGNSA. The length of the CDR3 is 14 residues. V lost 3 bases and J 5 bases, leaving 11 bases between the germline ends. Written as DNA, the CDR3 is TGTGCCAGCAGCTTGGCCGGGAATTATCAGCCCCAGCATTTT. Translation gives CASSLAGNYQPQHF.